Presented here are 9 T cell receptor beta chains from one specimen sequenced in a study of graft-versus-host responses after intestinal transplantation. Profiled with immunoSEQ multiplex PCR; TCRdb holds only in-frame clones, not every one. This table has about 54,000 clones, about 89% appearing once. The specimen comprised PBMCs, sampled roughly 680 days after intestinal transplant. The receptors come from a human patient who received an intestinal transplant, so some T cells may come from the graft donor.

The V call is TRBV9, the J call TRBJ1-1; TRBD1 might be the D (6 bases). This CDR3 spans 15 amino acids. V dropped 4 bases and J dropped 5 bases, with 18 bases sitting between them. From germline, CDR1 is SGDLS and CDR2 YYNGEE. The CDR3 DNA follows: TGTGCCAGCAGCAGTATCCCTAGCGACAGGACTGAAGCTTTCTTT. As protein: CASSSIPSDRTEAFF.

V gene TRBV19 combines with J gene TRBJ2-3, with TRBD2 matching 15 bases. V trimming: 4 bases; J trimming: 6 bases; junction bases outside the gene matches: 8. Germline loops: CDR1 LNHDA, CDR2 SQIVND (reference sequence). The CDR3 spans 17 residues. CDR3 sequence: CASSKSGTSGGLDTQYF. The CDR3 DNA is TGTGCCAGTAGTAAATCCGGGACTAGCGGGGGGCTCGATACGCAGTATTTT.

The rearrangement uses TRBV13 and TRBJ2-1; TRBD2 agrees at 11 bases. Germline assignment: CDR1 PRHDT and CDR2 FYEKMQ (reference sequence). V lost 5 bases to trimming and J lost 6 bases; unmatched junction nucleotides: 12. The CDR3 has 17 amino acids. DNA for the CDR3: TGTGCCAGCAGCGCCACTAGCGGGGGAACCTCACCCAATGAGCAGTTCTTC. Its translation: CASSATSGGTSPNEQFF. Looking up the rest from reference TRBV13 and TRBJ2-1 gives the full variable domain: AAGVIQSPRHLIKEKRETATLKCYPIPRHDTVYWYQQGPGQDPQFLISFYEKMQSDKGSIPDRFSAQQFSDYHSELNMSSLELGDSALYFCASSATSGGTSPNEQFFGPGTRLTVL.

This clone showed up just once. CDR3 DNA sequence: TGTGCCAGCACCCAGCTGGGACTAGCGTACACGGAGCTGTTTTTT. Translated, it gives CASTQLGLAYTELFF. The gene calls are TRBV7-2 and TRBJ2-2, with 10 bases lining up with TRBD2. Trimming cost V 7 bases and J 10 bases; bases outside gene matches: 12. Germline-derived CDR1 and CDR2 are SGHTA and FQGNSA. CDR3 length: 15 amino acids.

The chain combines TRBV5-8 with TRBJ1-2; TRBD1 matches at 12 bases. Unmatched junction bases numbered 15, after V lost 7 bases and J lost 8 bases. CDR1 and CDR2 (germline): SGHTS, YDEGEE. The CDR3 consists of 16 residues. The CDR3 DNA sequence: TGTGCCAGCGCCTACGGGACAGGGGGCCAAGTTCAGGGCTACACCTTC. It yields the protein CASAYGTGGQVQGYTF.

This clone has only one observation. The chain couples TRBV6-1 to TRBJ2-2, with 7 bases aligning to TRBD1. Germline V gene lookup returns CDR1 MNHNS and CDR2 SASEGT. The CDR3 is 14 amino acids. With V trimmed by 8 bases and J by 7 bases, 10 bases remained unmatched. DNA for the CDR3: TGTGCCAGCGTCGGGGACAGAGGCATCGGGGAGCTGTTTTTT. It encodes CASVGDRGIGELFF.

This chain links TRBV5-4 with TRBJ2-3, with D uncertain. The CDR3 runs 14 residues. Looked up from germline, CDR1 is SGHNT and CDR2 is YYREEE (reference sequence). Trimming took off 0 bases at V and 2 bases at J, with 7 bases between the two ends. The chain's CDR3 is CASSLALLTDTQYF. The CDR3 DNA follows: TGTGCCAGCAGCTTGGCCCTCCTCACAGATACGCAGTATTTT.

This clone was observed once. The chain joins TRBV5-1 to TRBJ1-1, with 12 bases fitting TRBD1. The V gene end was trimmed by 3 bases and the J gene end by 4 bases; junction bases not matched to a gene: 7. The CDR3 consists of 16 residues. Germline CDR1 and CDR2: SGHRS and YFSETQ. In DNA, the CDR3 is TGCGCCAGCAGCTCGGGACAGGGGGCGCTTAGCACTGAAGCTTTCTTT. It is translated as CASSSGQGALSTEAFF.

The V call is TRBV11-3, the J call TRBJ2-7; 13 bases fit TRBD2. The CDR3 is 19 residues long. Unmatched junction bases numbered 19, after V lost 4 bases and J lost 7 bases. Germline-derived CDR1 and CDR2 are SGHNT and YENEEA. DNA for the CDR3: TGTGCCAGCAGCTCCAAAAAGGGACTAGCGGGGAGACCTACGGTGGAGCAGTACTTC. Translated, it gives CASSSKKGLAGRPTVEQYF.